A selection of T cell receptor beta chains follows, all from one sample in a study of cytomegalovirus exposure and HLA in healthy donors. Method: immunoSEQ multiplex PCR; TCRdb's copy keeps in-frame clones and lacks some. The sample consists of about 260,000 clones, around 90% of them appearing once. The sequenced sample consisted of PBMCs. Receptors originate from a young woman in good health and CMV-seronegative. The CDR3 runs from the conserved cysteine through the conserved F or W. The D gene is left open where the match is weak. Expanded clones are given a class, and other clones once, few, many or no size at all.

CASSRTPGGRGDTQYF | TGTGCCAGCAGCCGGACCCCGGGAGGGCGGGGAGATACGCAGTATTTT | TRBJ2-3 | TRBD2 | NA | TRBV27
CARMVLSKGNEQFF | TGTGCCAGAATGGTTCTGAGTAAAGGCAATGAGCAGTTCTTC | TRBJ2-1 | NA | NA | TRBV5-3
CASSLARGDYNEQFF | TGTGCCAGCAGCTTAGCCAGGGGGGACTACAATGAGCAGTTCTTC | TRBJ2-1 | NA | NA | TRBV7-8
CASSLGWSGRDNEQFF | TGTGCCAGCAGTCTCGGATGGAGCGGGAGGGACAATGAGCAGTTCTTC | TRBJ2-1 | TRBD2 | NA | TRBV7-8
CASSYDPGGTEAFF | TGTGCCAGCAGTTACGATCCGGGAGGCACTGAAGCTTTCTTT | TRBJ1-1 | NA | NA | TRBV6-6
CASSPAAGETQYF | TGTGCCAGCAGTCCCGCGGCGGGGGAGACCCAGTACTTC | TRBJ2-5 | NA | once | TRBV27
CASSPGGGSSYEQYF | TGCGCCAGCAGCCCGGGTGGGGGGAGCTCCTACGAGCAGTACTTC | TRBJ2-7 | NA | NA | TRBV4-1
CASSETGPYEQYF | TGTGCCAGTAGTGAGACAGGGCCCTACGAGCAGTACTTC | TRBJ2-7 | TRBD1 | once | TRBV19
CASSFGTGGGGELFF | TGTGCCAGCAGCTTCGGGACAGGGGGAGGCGGGGAGCTGTTTTTT | TRBJ2-2 | TRBD1 | NA | TRBV7-3
CASSLVGALGREQYF | TGTGCCAGCAGCTTGGTTGGGGCTCTGGGAAGGGAGCAGTACTTC | TRBJ2-7 | NA | NA | TRBV5-6
CASSSTSGTGNEQFF | TGTGCCAGCAGCTCAACCTCCGGGACAGGGAATGAGCAGTTCTTC | TRBJ2-1 | TRBD1 | NA | TRBV7-6
CASSLTGGYEQYF | TGCGCCAGCAGCCTGACAGGAGGATACGAGCAGTACTTC | TRBJ2-7 | NA | few | TRBV5-1
CAFSKSLASYEQYF | TGTGCCTTCAGCAAGTCACTAGCGAGCTACGAGCAGTACTTC | TRBJ2-7 | TRBD2 | NA | TRBV6-1
CASRPVGSYEQYF | TGTGCCAGCCGGCCGGTCGGGTCCTACGAGCAGTACTTC | TRBJ2-7 | NA | NA | TRBV19
CASSASPSSNAGTDTQYF | TGCGCCAGCAGTGCAAGCCCCTCTAGCAATGCGGGCACAGATACGCAGTATTTT | TRBJ2-3 | NA | NA | TRBV5-1
CASSDSGANVLTF | TGTGCCAGCAGTGACTCTGGGGCCAACGTCCTGACTTTC | TRBJ2-6 | NA | NA | TRBV7-3
CASGLVGSEPQHF | TGTGCTAGTGGTTTGGTAGGGTCGGAGCCCCAGCATTTT | TRBJ1-5 | NA | NA | TRBV12-5
CASSIVGGAFNEQFF | TGTGCCAGTAGTATAGTGGGAGGGGCCTTCAATGAGCAGTTCTTC | TRBJ2-1 | TRBD2 | NA | TRBV19
CASSLASESSYEQYF | TGTGCCAGCAGCTTAGCGTCAGAGAGCTCCTACGAGCAGTACTTC | TRBJ2-7 | NA | NA | TRBV7-6
CASVGLSYNEQFF | TGTGCCAGTGTGGGACTCTCCTACAATGAGCAGTTCTTC | TRBJ2-1 | NA | NA | TRBV19
CASSHPSGSSQETQYF | TGTGCCAGCAGCCACCCAAGCGGGAGCTCCCAAGAGACCCAGTACTTC | TRBJ2-5 | TRBD2 | NA | TRBV4-2
CASRGGRVAGELFF | TGTGCCAGCAGGGGCGGGAGAGTGGCCGGGGAGCTGTTTTTT | TRBJ2-2 | TRBD2 | few | TRBV6-5
CASSSGRANTGELFF | TGTGCCAGCAGCTCAGGGAGGGCGAACACCGGGGAGCTGTTTTTT | TRBJ2-2 | TRBD2 | NA | TRBV7-6
CASSPTGPEVQETQYF | TGCGCCAGCAGCCCGACAGGGCCGGAGGTACAAGAGACCCAGTACTTC | TRBJ2-5 | TRBD1 | NA | TRBV4-3
CATSRVTSGSDEQFF | TGTGCCACCAGCAGAGTAACTAGCGGGAGCGATGAGCAGTTCTTC | TRBJ2-1 | TRBD2 | NA | TRBV15
CAISEPDRGHEQYF | TGTGCCATCAGTGAACCAGACAGGGGCCACGAGCAGTACTTC | TRBJ2-7 | TRBD1 | NA | TRBV10-3
CASTQPGEGAAKNIQYF | TGTGCCAGTACGCAACCCGGGGAGGGGGCAGCCAAAAACATTCAGTACTTC | TRBJ2-4 | NA | NA | TRBV19
CASSPRDTQYF | TGTGCCAGCTCACCCAGGGATACGCAGTATTTT | TRBJ2-3 | NA | few | TRBV18
CASSLVGGRSYNEQFF | TGTGCCAGCAGCTTAGTTGGGGGAAGGTCCTACAATGAGCAGTTCTTC | TRBJ2-1 | NA | NA | TRBV7-9
CASSHRGRIMNGYTF | TGTGCCAGTAGTCACAGGGGGCGGATTATGAATGGCTACACCTTC | TRBJ1-2 | TRBD1 | NA | TRBV19
CAISESGRGDYEQYF | TGTGCCATCAGTGAGTCCGGTAGAGGGGACTACGAGCAGTACTTC | TRBJ2-7 | NA | NA | TRBV10-3
CASSELDPTYEQYF | TGTGCCAGCAGTGAACTCGACCCGACCTACGAGCAGTACTTC | TRBJ2-7 | NA | NA | TRBV25-1
CASSQAGSNYEQYF | TGTGCCAGCAGTCAAGCCGGGTCCAACTACGAGCAGTACTTC | TRBJ2-7 | NA | NA | TRBV28
CASSSTTGVDYGYTF | TGTGCCAGCAGCTCGACGACAGGGGTGGACTATGGCTACACCTTC | TRBJ1-2 | TRBD1 | NA | TRBV7-2
CASARGTGQGTSYEQYF | TGTGCCAGCGCAAGAGGTACCGGACAGGGGACGTCCTACGAGCAGTACTTC | TRBJ2-7 | TRBD1 | NA | TRBV4-2
CASRLQGGRTEAFF | TGTGCCAGCAGACTACAGGGAGGACGGACTGAAGCTTTCTTT | TRBJ1-1 | NA | NA | TRBV28
CASSYGSGADTQYF | TGTGCCAGCAGTTACGGTAGCGGGGCAGATACGCAGTATTTT | TRBJ2-3 | TRBD2 | NA | TRBV6-6
CASSLRRQGYEQYF | TGTGCCAGCAGCCTTCGCCGCCAGGGGTACGAGCAGTACTTC | TRBJ2-7 | NA | once | TRBV27
CASSILVENTEAFF | TGTGCCAGTAGTATTTTGGTCGAGAACACTGAAGCTTTCTTT | TRBJ1-1 | NA | NA | TRBV19
CASSVEAIYNEQFF | TGCGCCAGCAGCGTGGAGGCGATCTACAATGAGCAGTTCTTC | TRBJ2-1 | NA | NA | TRBV5-1
CASSEGRANTEAFF | TGTGCCAGCAGTGAGGGCAGGGCGAACACTGAAGCTTTCTTT | TRBJ1-1 | NA | few | TRBV6-1
CASTPSGANVLTF | TGTGCCAGTACCCCCTCTGGGGCCAACGTCCTGACTTTC | TRBJ2-6 | NA | once | TRBV5-6
CASSSQVLNTGELFF | TGTGCCAGCAGCTCCCAAGTCCTGAACACCGGGGAGCTGTTTTTT | TRBJ2-2 | NA | NA | TRBV7-3
CASSLSSYEQYF | TGTGCCAGCAGCTTATCATCCTACGAGCAGTACTTC | TRBJ2-7 | NA | once | TRBV11-2
CAISEHNSQPQHF | TGTGCCATCAGTGAGCACAACTCTCAGCCCCAGCATTTT | TRBJ1-5 | NA | NA | TRBV10-3
CASSASSYEQYF | TGTGCCAGCAGCGCCAGCTCCTACGAGCAGTACTTC | TRBJ2-7 | NA | NA | TRBV5-4
CASSPPQHDEQFF | TGTGCCAGCAGCCCACCACAGCACGATGAGCAGTTCTTC | TRBJ2-1 | NA | NA | TRBV7-3
CASSTDRLNTEAFF | TGTGCCAGCAGTACGGACAGGTTGAACACTGAAGCTTTCTTT | TRBJ1-1 | TRBD1 | few | TRBV7-9
CATSRDQRGPTDTQYF | TGTGCCACCAGCAGAGATCAAAGGGGACCCACAGATACGCAGTATTTT | TRBJ2-3 | NA | NA | TRBV15
CSVEDWEETQYF | TGCAGCGTTGAGGATTGGGAAGAGACCCAGTACTTC | TRBJ2-5 | NA | NA | TRBV29-1
CASTGLAGVVAGELFF | TGTGCCAGCACGGGACTAGCGGGAGTAGTTGCCGGGGAGCTGTTTTTT | TRBJ2-2 | TRBD2 | once | TRBV2
CASSRNRAGTGELFF | TGTGCCAGCAGTCGCAACAGGGCTGGCACCGGGGAGCTGTTTTTT | TRBJ2-2 | NA | NA | TRBV27